One sample yielded the 4 T cell receptor beta chains listed below, sequenced in a study of siplizumab effects on memory and regulatory T cells (dated by TCRdb to about 2019). The library was obtained by the immunoSEQ multiplex PCR assay. Sourced from immuneACCESS, this table was stored by TCRdb with only in-frame sequences that have V and J called. A share of the clones is absent; for the studies checked, an unresolved V gene accounts for under half, and the remainder has no known explanation. This sample lists about 94,000 clones; 90% to 95% were detected once. The ten biggest clones cover around 0.33% of the sample. The specimen sequenced was non-Treg CD4+ T cells sorted from blood. The sample's cell subset or site, from its label and the paper: FACS-sorted unstimulated CD4+ non-regulatory T cells. These TCRs come from a human donor in good health.

V gene TRBV9 combines with J gene TRBJ2-2; possible D gene TRBD1, 5 bases. CDR1 SGDLS and CDR2 YYNGEE come from the germline V gene. V was trimmed by 0 bases and J by 5 bases, leaving 11 bases between them. There are 15 residues in the CDR3. CDR3 region: CASSVGGGDTGELFF. The CDR3 nucleotides are TGTGCCAGCAGCGTAGGGGGCGGTGATACCGGGGAGCTGTTTTTT. Supplemented by reference TRBV9 and TRBJ2-2, the full variable domain reads DSGVTQTPKHLITATGQRVTLRCSPRSGDLSVYWYQQSLDQGLQFLIQYYNGEERAKGNILERFSAQQFPDLHSELNLSSLELGDSALYFCASSVGGGDTGELFFGEGSRLTVL.

The J gene is TRBJ2-7, the V gene TRBV7-8; no firm D call. The CDR3 loop spans 15 amino acids. The germline V and J ends were trimmed by 1 base and 3 bases, with 13 bases remaining between them. Germline assignment: CDR1 SGHVS and CDR2 FQNEAQ. CDR3 residues: CASSLELGSLYEQYF. CDR3 bases: TGTGCCAGCAGCTTAGAATTGGGCAGTCTCTACGAGCAGTACTTC.

J is TRBJ2-1 and V is TRBV19; 7 bases are shared with TRBD2. CDR3 length equals 14 residues. Germline CDR1 reads LNHDA; CDR2 reads SQIVND (reference sequence). The V gene end was trimmed by 7 bases and the J gene end by 7 bases; junction bases not matched to a gene: 10. CDR3 region: CASNDQGGWNEQFF. In nucleotides, the CDR3 is TGTGCCAGTAACGACCAGGGAGGGTGGAATGAGCAGTTCTTC. The full variable domain, in which reference TRBV19 and TRBJ2-1 provide the parts outside the CDR3, is DGGITQSPKYLFRKEGQNVTLSCEQNLNHDAMYWYRQDPGQGLRLIYYSQIVNDFQKGDIAEGYSVSREKKESFPLTVTSAQKNPTAFYLCASNDQGGWNEQFFGPGTRLTVL.

The gene calls are TRBV6-1 and TRBJ2-7, with D uncertain. V was shortened by 7 bases and J by 0 bases, with 13 bases between the two germline ends. Germline CDR1 is MNHNS and CDR2 is SASEGT. The CDR3 is 14 residues long. The DNA for the CDR3 is TGTGCCAGCACGACCGCAGGAGTCTCCTACGAGCAGTACTTC. Its protein is CASTTAGVSYEQYF.